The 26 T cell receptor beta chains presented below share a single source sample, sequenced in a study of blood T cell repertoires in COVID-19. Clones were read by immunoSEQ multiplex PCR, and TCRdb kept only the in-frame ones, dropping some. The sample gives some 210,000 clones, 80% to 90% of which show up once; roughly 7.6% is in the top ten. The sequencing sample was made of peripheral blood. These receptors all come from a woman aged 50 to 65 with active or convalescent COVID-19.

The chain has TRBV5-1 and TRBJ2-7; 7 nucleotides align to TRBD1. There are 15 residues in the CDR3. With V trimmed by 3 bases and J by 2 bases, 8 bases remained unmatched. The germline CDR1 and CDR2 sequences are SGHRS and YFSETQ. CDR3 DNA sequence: TGCGCCAGCAGCTCCATAGGGGGCGGCACCTACGAGCAGTACTTC. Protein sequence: CASSSIGGGTYEQYF.

The CDR3 nucleotides read TGCGCCAGCAGCCCCTCCCTAGAAGACACTGAAGCTTTCTTT. Translated: CASSPSLEDTEAFF. The chain employs TRBV5-1 and TRBJ1-1; D gene unclear. This CDR3 has 14 amino acids. Trimming stripped 4 bases from V and 3 bases from J, with 13 bases between. Germline V gene data show CDR1 as SGHRS and CDR2 as YFSETQ. The full variable domain, its missing parts supplied by reference TRBV5-1 and TRBJ1-1, is KAGVTQTPRYLIKTRGQQVTLSCSPISGHRSVSWYQQTPGQGLQFLFEYFSETQRNKGNFPGRFSGRQFSNSRSEMNVSTLELGDSALYLCASSPSLEDTEAFFGQGTRLTVV.

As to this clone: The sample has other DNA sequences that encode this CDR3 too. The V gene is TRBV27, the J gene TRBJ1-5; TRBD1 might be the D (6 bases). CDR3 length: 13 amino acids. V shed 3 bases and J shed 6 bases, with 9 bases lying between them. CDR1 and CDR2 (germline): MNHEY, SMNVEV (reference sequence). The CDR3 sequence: CASSFGRGQPQHF. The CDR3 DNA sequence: TGTGCCAGCAGTTTTGGCAGGGGTCAGCCCCAGCATTTT.

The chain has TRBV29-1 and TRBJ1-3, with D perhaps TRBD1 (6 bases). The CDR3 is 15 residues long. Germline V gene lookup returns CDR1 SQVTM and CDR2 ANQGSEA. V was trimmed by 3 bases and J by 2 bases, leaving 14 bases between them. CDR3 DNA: TGCAGCGTTGAGGAGCTCGGGGGGCCTGGAAACACCATATATTTT. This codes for CSVEELGGPGNTIYF.

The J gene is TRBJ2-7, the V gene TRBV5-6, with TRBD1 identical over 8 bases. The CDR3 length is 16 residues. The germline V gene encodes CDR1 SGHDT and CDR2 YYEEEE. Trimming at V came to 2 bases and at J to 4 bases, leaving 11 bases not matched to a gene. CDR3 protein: CASSLPGQAAKYEQYF. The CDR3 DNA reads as TGTGCCAGCAGCTTACCGGGACAGGCGGCGAAATACGAGCAGTACTTC.

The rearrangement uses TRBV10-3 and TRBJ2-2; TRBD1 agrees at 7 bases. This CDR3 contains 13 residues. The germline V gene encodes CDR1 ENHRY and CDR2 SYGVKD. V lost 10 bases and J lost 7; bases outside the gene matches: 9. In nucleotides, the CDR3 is TGTGCCAACTCACAGGGGTATGACGGGGAGCTGTTTTTT. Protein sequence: CANSQGYDGELFF.

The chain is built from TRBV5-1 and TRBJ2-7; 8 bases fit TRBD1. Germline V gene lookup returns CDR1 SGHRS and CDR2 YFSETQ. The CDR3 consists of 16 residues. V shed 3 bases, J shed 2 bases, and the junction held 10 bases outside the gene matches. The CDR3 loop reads CASSSMATGATYEQYF. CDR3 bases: TGCGCCAGCAGCTCCATGGCGACAGGGGCAACCTACGAGCAGTACTTC. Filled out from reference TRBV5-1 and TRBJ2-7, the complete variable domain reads KAGVTQTPRYLIKTRGQQVTLSCSPISGHRSVSWYQQTPGQGLQFLFEYFSETQRNKGNFPGRFSGRQFSNSRSEMNVSTLELGDSALYLCASSSMATGATYEQYFGPGTRLTVT.

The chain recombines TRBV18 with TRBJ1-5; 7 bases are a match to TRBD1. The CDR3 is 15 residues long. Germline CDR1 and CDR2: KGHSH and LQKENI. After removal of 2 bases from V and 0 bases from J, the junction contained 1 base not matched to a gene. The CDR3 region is CASSPTGDSNQPQHF. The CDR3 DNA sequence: TGTGCCAGCTCACCAACAGGGGATAGCAATCAGCCCCAGCATTTT.

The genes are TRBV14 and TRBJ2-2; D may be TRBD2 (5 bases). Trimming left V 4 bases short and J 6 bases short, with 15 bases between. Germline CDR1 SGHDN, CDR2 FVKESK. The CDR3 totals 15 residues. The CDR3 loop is CASSPSRVGSGELFF. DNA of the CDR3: TGTGCCAGCAGCCCCTCGCGGGTGGGGTCCGGGGAGCTGTTTTTT.

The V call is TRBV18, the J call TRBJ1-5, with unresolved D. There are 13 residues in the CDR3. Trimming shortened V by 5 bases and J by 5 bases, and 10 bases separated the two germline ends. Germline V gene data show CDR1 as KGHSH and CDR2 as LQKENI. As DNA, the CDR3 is TGTGCCAGCTCAATGTTGGTAGATCAGCCCCAGCATTTT. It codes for CASSMLVDQPQHF.

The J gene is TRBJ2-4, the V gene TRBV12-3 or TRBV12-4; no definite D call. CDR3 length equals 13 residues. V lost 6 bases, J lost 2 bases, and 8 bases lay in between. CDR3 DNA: TGTGCCAGCAGCCCCGTGTCCAAAAACATTCAGTACTTC. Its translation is CASSPVSKNIQYF.

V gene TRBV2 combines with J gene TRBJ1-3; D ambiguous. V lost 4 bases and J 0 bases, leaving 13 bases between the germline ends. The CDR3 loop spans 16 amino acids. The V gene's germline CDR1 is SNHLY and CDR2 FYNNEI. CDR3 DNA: TGTGCCAGCAGTGCTGGCGGTCGGGTCTCTGGAAACACCATATATTTT. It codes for CASSAGGRVSGNTIYF.

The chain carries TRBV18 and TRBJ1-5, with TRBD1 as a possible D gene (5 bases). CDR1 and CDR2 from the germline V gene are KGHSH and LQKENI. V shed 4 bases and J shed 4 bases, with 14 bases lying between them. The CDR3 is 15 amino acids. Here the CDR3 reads CASSRLRGNNQPQHF. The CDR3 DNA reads TGTGCCAGCTCACGTTTGCGGGGGAATAATCAGCCCCAGCATTTT.

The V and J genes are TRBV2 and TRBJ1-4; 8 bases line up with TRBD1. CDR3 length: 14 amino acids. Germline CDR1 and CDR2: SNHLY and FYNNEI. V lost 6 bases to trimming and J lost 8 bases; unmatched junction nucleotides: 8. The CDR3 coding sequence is TGTGCCAGCAGGGCCGGGACAGGAGTAGAAAAACTGTTTTTT. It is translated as CASRAGTGVEKLFF. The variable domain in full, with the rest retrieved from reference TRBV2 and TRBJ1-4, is EPEVTQTPSHQVTQMGQEVILRCVPISNHLYFYWYRQILGQKVEFLVSFYNNEISEKSEIFDDQFSVERPDGSNFTLKIRSTKLEDSAMYFCASRAGTGVEKLFFGSGTQLSVL.

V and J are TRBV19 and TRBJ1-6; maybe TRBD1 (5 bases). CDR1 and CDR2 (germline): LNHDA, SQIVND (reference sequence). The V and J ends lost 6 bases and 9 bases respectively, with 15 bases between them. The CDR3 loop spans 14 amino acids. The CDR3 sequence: CASSEPGLLSPLHF. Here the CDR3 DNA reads TGTGCCAGTAGCGAGCCGGGACTACTTTCACCCCTCCACTTT.

The CDR3 here is CASSSTRQGITYGYTF. As DNA, the CDR3 is TGTGCCAGCAGCTCGACGAGACAGGGGATAACCTATGGCTACACCTTC. The V and J genes are TRBV7-9 and TRBJ1-2, with 8 bases that match TRBD1. The CDR3 has 16 amino acids. J was trimmed by 4 bases and V by 4 bases; bases with no gene match: 11. Per germline, CDR1 SEHNR and CDR2 FQNEAQ (reference sequence).

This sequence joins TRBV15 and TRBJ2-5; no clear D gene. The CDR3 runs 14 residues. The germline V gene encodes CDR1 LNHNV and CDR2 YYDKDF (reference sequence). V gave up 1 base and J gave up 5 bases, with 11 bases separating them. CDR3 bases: TGTGCCACCAGCAGAGGACTTCAACGGGAGACCCAGTACTTC. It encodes CATSRGLQRETQYF.

The CDR3 reads CASSQGRGINTGELFF. CDR3 DNA: TGTGCCAGCAGCCAAGGCCGGGGAATTAACACCGGGGAGCTGTTTTTT. V usage is TRBV3-1 (or the pseudogene TRBV3-2) and J usage is TRBJ2-2; D perhaps matches TRBD2 (5 bases). Germline assignment: CDR1 LGHDT and CDR2 YNNKEL (reference sequence). V dropped 1 base and J dropped 2 bases, with 11 bases sitting between them. The CDR3 totals 16 residues.

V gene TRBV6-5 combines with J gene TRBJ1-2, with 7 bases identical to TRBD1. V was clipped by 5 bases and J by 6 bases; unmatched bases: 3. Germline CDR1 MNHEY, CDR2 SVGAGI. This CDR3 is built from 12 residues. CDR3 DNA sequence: TGTGCCAGCAGTCGACAGGGAAATGGCTACACCTTC. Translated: CASSRQGNGYTF.

The CDR3 DNA reads TGCAGCGCCTGGGACACGGGCTACACCTTC. Protein product: CSAWDTGYTF. J is TRBJ1-2 and V is TRBV29-1, with a possible D match to TRBD1 (6 bases). This CDR3 is built from 10 residues. The germline gives CDR1 SQVTM, CDR2 ANQGSEA. Between the trimmed V and J ends, which lost 7 bases and 8 bases, there was a span of 11 bases.

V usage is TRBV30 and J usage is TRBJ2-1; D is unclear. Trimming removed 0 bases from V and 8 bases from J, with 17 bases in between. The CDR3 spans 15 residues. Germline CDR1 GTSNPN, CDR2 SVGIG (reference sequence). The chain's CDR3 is CAWSVRGRVKDEQFF. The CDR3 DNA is TGTGCCTGGAGTGTAAGAGGCCGAGTTAAGGATGAGCAGTTCTTC.

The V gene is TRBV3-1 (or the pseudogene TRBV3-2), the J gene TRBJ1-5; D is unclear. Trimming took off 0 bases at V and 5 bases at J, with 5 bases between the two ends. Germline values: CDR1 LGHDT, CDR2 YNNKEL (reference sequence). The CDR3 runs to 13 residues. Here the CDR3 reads CASSQDAYQPQHF. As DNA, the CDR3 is TGTGCCAGCAGCCAAGACGCGTATCAGCCCCAGCATTTT.

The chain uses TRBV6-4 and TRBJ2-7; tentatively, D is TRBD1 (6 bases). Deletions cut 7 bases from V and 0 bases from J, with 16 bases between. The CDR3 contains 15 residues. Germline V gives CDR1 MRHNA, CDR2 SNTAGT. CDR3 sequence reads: CASTLGQCTSYEQYV. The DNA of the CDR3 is TGTGCCAGCACTCTCGGACAGTGCACCTCCTACGAGCAGTACGTC.

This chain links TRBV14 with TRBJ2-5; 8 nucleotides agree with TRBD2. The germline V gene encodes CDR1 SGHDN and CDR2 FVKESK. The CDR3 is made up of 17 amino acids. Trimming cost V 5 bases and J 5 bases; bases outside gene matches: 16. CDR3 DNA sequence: TGTGCCAGCAGCAACACATATTCCGCGGGAGGAAGGGAGACCCAGTACTTC. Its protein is CASSNTYSAGGRETQYF. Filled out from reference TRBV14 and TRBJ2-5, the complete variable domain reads EAGVTQFPSHSVIEKGQTVTLRCDPISGHDNLYWYRRVMGKEIKFLLHFVKESKQDESGMPNNRFLAERTGGTYSTLKVQPAELEDSGVYFCASSNTYSAGGRETQYFGPGTRLLVL.

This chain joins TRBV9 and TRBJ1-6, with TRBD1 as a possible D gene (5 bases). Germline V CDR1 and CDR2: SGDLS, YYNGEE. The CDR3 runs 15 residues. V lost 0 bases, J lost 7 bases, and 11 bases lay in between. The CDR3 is CASSVGMGLNSPLHF. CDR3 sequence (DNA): TGTGCCAGCAGCGTAGGAATGGGGCTGAATTCACCCCTCCACTTT.

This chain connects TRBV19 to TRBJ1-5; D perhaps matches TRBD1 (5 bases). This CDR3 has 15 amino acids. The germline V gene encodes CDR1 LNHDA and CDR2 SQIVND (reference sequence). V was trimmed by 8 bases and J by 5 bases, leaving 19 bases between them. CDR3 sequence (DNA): TGTGCCAGTTACCGTTCGACAGTCAGCGATCAGCCCCAGCATTTT. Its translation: CASYRSTVSDQPQHF.